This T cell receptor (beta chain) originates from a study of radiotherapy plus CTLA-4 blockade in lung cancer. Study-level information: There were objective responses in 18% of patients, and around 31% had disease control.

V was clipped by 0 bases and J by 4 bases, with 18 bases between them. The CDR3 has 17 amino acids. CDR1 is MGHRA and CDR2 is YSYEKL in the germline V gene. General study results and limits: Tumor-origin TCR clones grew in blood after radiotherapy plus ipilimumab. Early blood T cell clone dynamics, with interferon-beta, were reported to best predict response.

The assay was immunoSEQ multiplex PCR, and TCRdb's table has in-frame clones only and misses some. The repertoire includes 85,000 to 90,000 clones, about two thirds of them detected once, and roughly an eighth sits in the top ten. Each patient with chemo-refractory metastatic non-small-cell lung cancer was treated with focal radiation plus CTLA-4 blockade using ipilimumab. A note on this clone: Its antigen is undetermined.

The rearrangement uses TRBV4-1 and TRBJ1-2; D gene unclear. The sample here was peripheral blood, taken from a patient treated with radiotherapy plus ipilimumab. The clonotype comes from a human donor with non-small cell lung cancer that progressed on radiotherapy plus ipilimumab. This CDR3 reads CASSQEGVGTSFYGYTF. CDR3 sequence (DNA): TGCGCCAGCAGCCAAGAAGGAGTCGGTACCTCTTTCTATGGCTACACCTTC.